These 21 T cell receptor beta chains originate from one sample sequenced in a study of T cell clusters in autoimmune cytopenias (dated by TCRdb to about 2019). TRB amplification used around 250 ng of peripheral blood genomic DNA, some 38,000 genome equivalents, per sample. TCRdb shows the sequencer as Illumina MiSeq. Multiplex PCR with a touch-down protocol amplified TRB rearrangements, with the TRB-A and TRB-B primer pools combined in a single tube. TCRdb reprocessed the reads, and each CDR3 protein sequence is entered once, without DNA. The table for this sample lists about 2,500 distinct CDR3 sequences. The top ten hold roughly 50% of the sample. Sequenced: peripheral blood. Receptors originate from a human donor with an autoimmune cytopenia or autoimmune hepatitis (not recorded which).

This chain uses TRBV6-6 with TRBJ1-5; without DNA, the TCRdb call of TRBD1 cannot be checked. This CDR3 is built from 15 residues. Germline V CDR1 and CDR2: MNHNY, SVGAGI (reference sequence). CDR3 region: CASRNQGARNQPQHF.

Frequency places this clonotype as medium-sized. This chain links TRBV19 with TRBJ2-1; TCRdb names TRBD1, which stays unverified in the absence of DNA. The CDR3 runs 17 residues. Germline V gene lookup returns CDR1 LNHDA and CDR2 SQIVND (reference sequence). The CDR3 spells CASSTQAPSGPYNEQFF.

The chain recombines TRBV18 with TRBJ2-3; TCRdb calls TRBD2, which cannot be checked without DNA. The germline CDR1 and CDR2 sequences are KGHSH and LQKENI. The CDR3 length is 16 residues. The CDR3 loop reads CASSPPGSGGADTQYF.

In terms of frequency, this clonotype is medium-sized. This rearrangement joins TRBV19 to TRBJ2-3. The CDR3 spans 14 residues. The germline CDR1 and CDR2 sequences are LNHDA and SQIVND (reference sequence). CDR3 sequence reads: CASSRFWGTDTQYF.

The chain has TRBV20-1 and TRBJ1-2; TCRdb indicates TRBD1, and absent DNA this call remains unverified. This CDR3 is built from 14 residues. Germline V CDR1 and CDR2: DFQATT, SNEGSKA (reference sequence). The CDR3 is CSASRWTGSDGYTF.

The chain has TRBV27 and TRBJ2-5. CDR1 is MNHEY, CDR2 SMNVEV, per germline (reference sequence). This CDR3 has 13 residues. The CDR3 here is CASSFKYQETQYF.

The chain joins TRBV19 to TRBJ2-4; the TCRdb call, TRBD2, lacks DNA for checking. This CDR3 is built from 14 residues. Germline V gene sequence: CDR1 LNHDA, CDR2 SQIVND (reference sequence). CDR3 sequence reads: CASGEARILNIQYF.

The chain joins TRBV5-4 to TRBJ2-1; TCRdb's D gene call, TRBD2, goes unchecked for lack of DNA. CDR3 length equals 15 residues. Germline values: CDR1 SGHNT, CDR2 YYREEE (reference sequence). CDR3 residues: CASSSRTSGRGEQFF.

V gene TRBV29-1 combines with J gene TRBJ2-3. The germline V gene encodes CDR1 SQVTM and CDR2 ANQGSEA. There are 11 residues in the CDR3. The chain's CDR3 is CSVERTDTQYF.

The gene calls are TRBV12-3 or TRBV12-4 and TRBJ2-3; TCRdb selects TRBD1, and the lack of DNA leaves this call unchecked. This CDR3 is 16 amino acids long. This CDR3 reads CASMIWGTGNTDTQYF.

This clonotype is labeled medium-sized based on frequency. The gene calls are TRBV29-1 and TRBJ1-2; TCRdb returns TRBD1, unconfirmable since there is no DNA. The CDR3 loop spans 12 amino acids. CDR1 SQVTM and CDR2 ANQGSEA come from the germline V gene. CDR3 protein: CSVSRGGSGYTF. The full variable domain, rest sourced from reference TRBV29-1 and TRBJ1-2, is SAVISQKPSRDICQRGTSLTIQCQVDSQVTMMFWYRQQPGQSLTLIATANQGSEATYESGFVIDKFPISRPNLTFSTLTVSNMSPEDSSIYLCSVSRGGSGYTFGSGTRLTVV.

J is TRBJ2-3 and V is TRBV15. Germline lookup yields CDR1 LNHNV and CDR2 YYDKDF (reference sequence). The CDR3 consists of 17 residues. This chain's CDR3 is CATSRDVVGVSADTQYF.

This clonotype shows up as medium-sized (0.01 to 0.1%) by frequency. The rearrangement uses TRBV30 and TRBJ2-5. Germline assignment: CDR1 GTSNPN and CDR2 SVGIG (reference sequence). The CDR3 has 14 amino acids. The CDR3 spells CAWSEGLQHKDQYF.

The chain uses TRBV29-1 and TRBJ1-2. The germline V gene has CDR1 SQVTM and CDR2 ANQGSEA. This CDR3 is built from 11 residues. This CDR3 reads CSVEEGKGYTF. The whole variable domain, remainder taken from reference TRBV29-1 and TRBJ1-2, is SAVISQKPSRDICQRGTSLTIQCQVDSQVTMMFWYRQQPGQSLTLIATANQGSEATYESGFVIDKFPISRPNLTFSTLTVSNMSPEDSSIYLCSVEEGKGYTFGSGTRLTVV.

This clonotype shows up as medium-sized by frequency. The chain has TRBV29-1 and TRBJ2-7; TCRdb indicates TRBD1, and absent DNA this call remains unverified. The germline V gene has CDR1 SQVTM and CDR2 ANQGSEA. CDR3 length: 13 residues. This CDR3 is CSVERGEAGEQYF.

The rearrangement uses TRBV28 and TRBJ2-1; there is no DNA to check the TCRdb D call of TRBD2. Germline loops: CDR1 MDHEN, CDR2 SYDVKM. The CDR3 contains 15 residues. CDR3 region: CASTSPGSAYNEQFF.

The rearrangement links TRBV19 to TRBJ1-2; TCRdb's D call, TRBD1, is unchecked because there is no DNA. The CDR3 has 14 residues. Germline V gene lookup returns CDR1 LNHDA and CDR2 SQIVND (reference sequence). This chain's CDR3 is CASSADRGQNGYTF.

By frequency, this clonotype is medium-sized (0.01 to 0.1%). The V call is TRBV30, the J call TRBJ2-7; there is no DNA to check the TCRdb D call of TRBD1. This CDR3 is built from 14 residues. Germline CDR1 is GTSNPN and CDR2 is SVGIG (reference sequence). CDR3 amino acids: CAWSPYEVPHEQYF.

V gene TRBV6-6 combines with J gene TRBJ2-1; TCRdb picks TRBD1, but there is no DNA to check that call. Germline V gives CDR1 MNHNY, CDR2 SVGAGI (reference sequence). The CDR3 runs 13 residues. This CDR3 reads CASSYTREREQFF.

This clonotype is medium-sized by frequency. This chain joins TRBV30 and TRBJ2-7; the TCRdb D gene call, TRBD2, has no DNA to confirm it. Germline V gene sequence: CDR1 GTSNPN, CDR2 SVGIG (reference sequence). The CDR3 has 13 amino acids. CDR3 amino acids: CAWSYRLAGPQYF.

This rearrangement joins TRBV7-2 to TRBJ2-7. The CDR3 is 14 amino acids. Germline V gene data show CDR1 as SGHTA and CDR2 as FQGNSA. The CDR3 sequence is CASSLGGTANEQYF. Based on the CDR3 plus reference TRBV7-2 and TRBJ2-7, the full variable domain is GAGVSQSPSNKVTEKGKDVELRCDPISGHTALYWYRQSLGQGLEFLIYFQGNSAPDKSGLPSDRFSAERTGGSVSTLTIQRTQQEDSAVYLCASSLGGTANEQYFGPGTRLTVT.